A single sample gave rise to the 23 T cell receptor beta chains below, sequenced in a study of post-analysis software for immune sequencing data. Broader study findings: A few TRBV segments (TRBV5-6, TRBV5-1 and TRBV20-1 among them) occurred more frequently in patients than in controls.

What these receptors recognize is not known. Unique molecular identifiers were built into the TCR beta cDNA libraries. TCRdb re-called the PCR reads through MiXCR, storing one row per CDR3 protein. This table has some 370,000 distinct CDR3 sequences, roughly 38% appearing once. The specimen was blood. These receptors originate from a girl aged 5-17 years with multiple sclerosis.

The rearrangement joins TRBV12-3 or TRBV12-4 to TRBJ2-6, with D perhaps given as TRBD1 or TRBD2 (5 bases each). The CDR3 length is 19 residues. The V gene lost 7 bases and the J gene lost 0 bases, with 22 bases spanning the gap. The CDR3, as DNA: TGTGCCAGCACCCCCAGTTCCGGGACCCTGAGCTCTGGGGCCAACGTCCTGACTTTC. Protein product: CASTPSSGTLSSGANVLTF.

The CDR3 region has the DNA TGCGCCAGCAACCCAGCGGGGGGCGGTGAGACCCAGTACTTC. Translated: CASNPAGGGETQYF. J is TRBJ2-5 and V is TRBV5-1; TRBD2 agrees at 9 bases. V was pared by 6 bases and J by 5 bases, with 8 bases of the junction left unmatched. The germline gives CDR1 SGHRS, CDR2 YFSETQ. The CDR3 is made up of 14 amino acids.

The rearrangement joins TRBV6-5 to TRBJ1-5; 9 bases fit TRBD1. CDR3 length equals 14 residues. Germline V gene data show CDR1 as MNHEY and CDR2 as SVGAGI. The J segment lost 3 bases and the V segment lost 6 bases, leaving 3 bases of the junction unmatched. CDR3 in DNA: TGTGCCAGCAGGGGGGACAGGGCCAATCAGCCCCAGCATTTT. This codes for CASRGDRANQPQHF.

This clonotype has at least ten counts. The rearrangement links TRBV29-1 to TRBJ2-7, with 11 nucleotides matching TRBD1. The CDR3 is 14 residues long. Germline V lookup: CDR1 SQVTM, CDR2 ANQGSEA. With V trimmed by 6 bases and J by 7 bases, 11 bases remained unmatched. The CDR3 here is CSVQRGQGAVEQYF. CDR3 bases: TGCAGCGTCCAACGTGGACAGGGGGCTGTAGAGCAGTACTTC.

This chain uses TRBV9 with TRBJ2-6, with unresolved D. The CDR3 contains 16 residues. Trimming removed 0 bases from V and 0 bases from J, with 7 bases in between. CDR1 and CDR2 from the germline V gene are SGDLS and YYNGEE. The CDR3 nucleotides read TGTGCCAGCAGCGTAGGTTGGCCCTCTGGGGCCAACGTCCTGACTTTC. Amino acid sequence: CASSVGWPSGANVLTF. Drawing the rest from reference TRBV9 and TRBJ2-6, the complete variable domain is DSGVTQTPKHLITATGQRVTLRCSPRSGDLSVYWYQQSLDQGLQFLIQYYNGEERAKGNILERFSAQQFPDLHSELNLSSLELGDSALYFCASSVGWPSGANVLTFGAGSRLTVL.

The chain uses TRBV7-2 and TRBJ2-3; the D gene is possibly TRBD1 (5 bases). CDR1 is SGHTA and CDR2 is FQGNSA in the germline V gene. V lost 5 bases to trimming and J lost 2 bases, with 11 bases between them. The CDR3 spans 14 residues. The CDR3 coding sequence is TGTGCCAGCAGCCTCCAGGACACCACAGATACGCAGTATTTT. The encoded protein is CASSLQDTTDTQYF.

This clonotype was recorded a few times. The chain joins TRBV7-2 to TRBJ1-4; TRBD1 is a possible D gene (5 bases). This CDR3 is built from 15 residues. With 5 bases removed from V and 8 bases from J, the gap between germline ends came to 18 bases. Germline V gives CDR1 SGHTA, CDR2 FQGNSA. CDR3 DNA sequence: TGTGCCAGCAGCCCGCTGGCAGGGAAGTGGGAAAAACTGTTTTTT. It codes for CASSPLAGKWEKLFF.

The chain has TRBV3-1 and TRBJ2-1; 10 bases map to TRBD2. This CDR3 contains 17 residues. The germline V gene has CDR1 LGHDT and CDR2 YNNKEL (reference sequence). V dropped 8 bases and J dropped 8; count of bases not matched to a gene: 18. The CDR3 nucleotides read TGTGCCAGCCGCGTCTCGGCTAGCGGGGGATCAGGGTATGAGCAGTTCTTC. As protein: CASRVSASGGSGYEQFF.

At least ten counts were recorded for this clonotype. The chain has TRBV29-1 and TRBJ2-1; TRBD2 agrees at 8 bases. This CDR3 is 16 amino acids long. The germline CDR1 and CDR2 sequences are SQVTM and ANQGSEA. V shed 0 bases and J 7 bases; nucleotides not matched to a gene: 11. The CDR3 DNA reads as TGCAGCGTTGAAGATCTTGGCGGGGGGACGTGGAATGAGCAGTTCTTC. Residues: CSVEDLGGGTWNEQFF.

V and J are TRBV5-5 and TRBJ1-2, with TRBD1 identical over 9 bases. With V trimmed by 7 bases and J by 6 bases, 10 bases remained unmatched. Germline V gives CDR1 SGHKS, CDR2 YYEKEE (reference sequence). CDR3 length equals 14 residues. In DNA form, the CDR3 reads TGTGCCAGCCTCCCCCAGAACAGGGGGCATGGCTACACCTTC. It is translated as CASLPQNRGHGYTF.

As concerns this clonotype: The junction shows a germline mismatch at one end, possibly a read error. CDR3 loop: CASSLSEHNEKRFF. The CDR3 region has the DNA TGTGCCAGCAGTTTAAGCGAGCATAATGAAAAACGGTTTTTT. The rearrangement links TRBV12-3 or TRBV12-4 to TRBJ1-4; D is unclear. CDR3 length: 14 amino acids.

This clonotype was seen only a few times. CDR3: CASSPGSKNTEAFF. CDR3 DNA sequence: TGTGCCAGCAGCCCGGGCAGTAAGAACACTGAAGCTTTCTTT. The rearrangement joins TRBV14 to TRBJ1-1; D call uncertain. This CDR3 spans 14 amino acids. Germline V gene sequence: CDR1 SGHDN, CDR2 FVKESK. V was pared by 4 bases and J by 1 base, with 10 bases between. Combining the CDR3 with reference TRBV14 and TRBJ1-1 gives the whole variable domain EAGVTQFPSHSVIEKGQTVTLRCDPISGHDNLYWYRRVMGKEIKFLLHFVKESKQDESGMPNNRFLAERTGGTYSTLKVQPAELEDSGVYFCASSPGSKNTEAFFGQGTRLTVV.

A few counts support this clonotype. The chain links TRBV4-1 to TRBJ2-7, with 10 bases aligning to TRBD2. CDR1 MGHRA and CDR2 YSYEKL come from the germline V gene. CDR3 length: 15 residues. J was trimmed by 6 bases and V by 7 bases; bases with no gene match: 12. DNA for the CDR3: TGCGCCAGCACCCTAGATAGCGGGGGGCTGGGCGAGCAGTACTTC. Its translation is CASTLDSGGLGEQYF.

The chain links TRBV27 to TRBJ2-7; 7 nucleotides agree with TRBD1. The V gene end was trimmed by 5 bases and the J gene end by 5 bases; junction bases not matched to a gene: 9. The germline gives CDR1 MNHEY, CDR2 SMNVEV (reference sequence). The CDR3 runs to 14 residues. The CDR3, as DNA: TGTGCCAGCAGTGAGGACAGGAGAGGGAACGAGCAGTACTTC. Translating it yields CASSEDRRGNEQYF.

The chain has TRBV7-8 and TRBJ2-1, with TRBD2 matching 8 bases. The CDR3 is 13 amino acids. Trimming cost V 5 bases and J 6 bases; bases outside gene matches: 3. In germline, CDR1 is SGHVS, CDR2 FQNEAQ. The CDR3: CASSNGLANEQFF. The CDR3 DNA sequence: TGTGCCAGCAGCAACGGACTAGCCAATGAGCAGTTCTTC.

The rearrangement uses TRBV4-1 and TRBJ2-3; D remains ambiguous. Germline values: CDR1 MGHRA, CDR2 YSYEKL. V was pared by 0 bases and J by 0 bases, with 13 bases between. The CDR3 consists of 17 residues. The CDR3 loop reads CASSQDDEIYSTDTQYF. The CDR3 DNA sequence: TGCGCCAGCAGCCAAGATGACGAGATATATAGCACAGATACGCAGTATTTT.

This clonotype was observed many times. This sequence joins TRBV5-1 and TRBJ1-2; weak D call: TRBD1 (5 bases). Germline CDR1 reads SGHRS; CDR2 reads YFSETQ. V was clipped by 3 bases and J by 5 bases, with 11 bases between them. The CDR3 is 13 residues long. Here the CDR3 DNA reads TGCGCCAGCAGCTCGACAGCGATATATGGCTACACCTTC. The encoded protein is CASSSTAIYGYTF.

The J gene is TRBJ2-7, the V gene TRBV4-1; D gene unclear. The CDR3 has 16 residues. V lost 0 bases and J lost 0, with 12 bases in between. Germline lookup yields CDR1 MGHRA and CDR2 YSYEKL. The CDR3 nucleotides read TGCGCCAGCAGCCAAGAGCGAACAGAGAGCTCCTACGAGCAGTACTTC. Translation gives CASSQERTESSYEQYF.

The sample holds a few counts of this clonotype. The chain couples TRBV2 to TRBJ1-1; D is uncertain. Germline loops: CDR1 SNHLY, CDR2 FYNNEI. The V and J ends lost 7 bases and 5 bases respectively, with 11 bases between them. The CDR3 has 12 residues. DNA for the CDR3: TGTGCCAGCACCCAAACTCGGACTGAAGCTTTCTTT. Translation: CASTQTRTEAFF.

The count of this clonotype is one. At one end the junction does not follow the germline gene, possibly because of a read error. The chain has TRBV11-2 and TRBJ2-1; TRBD2 matches 12 bases. There are 18 residues in the CDR3. CDR1 and CDR2 from the germline V gene are SGHAT and FQNNGV. The CDR3 nucleotides are TGTGCCGGCAGCTTAGCCCTAGCGGGGGGGCATTATGGGAATGAGCAGTTCTTC. Translation: CAGSLALAGGHYGNEQFF.

The chain carries TRBV5-6 and TRBJ1-2; 10 bases align to TRBD1. The CDR3 sequence is 14 residues long. The V segment lost 4 bases and the J segment 6 bases; nucleotides outside the gene matches: 6. Germline loops: CDR1 SGHDT, CDR2 YYEEEE. The CDR3 sequence is CASSRQGARNGYTF. CDR3 bases: TGTGCCAGCAGCCGACAGGGGGCGCGGAATGGCTACACCTTC.

The CDR3, as DNA: TGCAGCGTTCCCCCTAGCGGGGGGGCCGGAGAGACCCAGTACTTC. Protein product: CSVPPSGGAGETQYF. The chain combines TRBV29-1 with TRBJ2-7, with 12 bases that match TRBD2. TRBJ2-5 matches the DNA end more closely, so the J call is doubtful. The CDR3 sequence is 15 residues long. The germline V gene has CDR1 SQVTM and CDR2 ANQGSEA.

The V and J genes are TRBV19 and TRBJ1-1, with D perhaps TRBD1 (5 bases). Trimming pared 7 bases from V and 4 bases from J, leaving 16 bases between. The CDR3 sequence is 14 residues long. CDR1 and CDR2 (germline): LNHDA, SQIVND (reference sequence). The CDR3 is CASIMGGGGTEAFF. In DNA, the CDR3 is TGTGCCAGTATCATGGGAGGCGGGGGCACTGAAGCTTTCTTT.